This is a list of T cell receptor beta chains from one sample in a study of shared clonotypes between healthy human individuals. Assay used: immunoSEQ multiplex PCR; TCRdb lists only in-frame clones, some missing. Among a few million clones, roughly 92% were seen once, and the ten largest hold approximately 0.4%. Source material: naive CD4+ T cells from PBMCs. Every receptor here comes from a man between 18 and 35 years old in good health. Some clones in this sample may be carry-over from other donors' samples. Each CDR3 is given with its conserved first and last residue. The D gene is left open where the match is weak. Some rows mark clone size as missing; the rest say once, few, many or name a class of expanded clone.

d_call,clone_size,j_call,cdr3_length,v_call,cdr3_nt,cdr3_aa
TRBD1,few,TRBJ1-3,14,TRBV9,TGTGCCAGCAGCATAGAGGACAGGGGAAACACCATATATTTT,CASSIEDRGNTIYF
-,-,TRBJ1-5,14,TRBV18,TGTGCCAGCTCCGAGGACAGACGCAATCAGCCCCAGCATTTT,CASSEDRRNQPQHF
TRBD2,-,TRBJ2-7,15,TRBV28,TGTGCCAGCAGCCGGGGACTAGCGGGAGTCGCCGAGCAGTACTTC,CASSRGLAGVAEQYF
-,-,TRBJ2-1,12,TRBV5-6,TGTGCCAGCAGCTTGGCCCGGGATGAGCAGTTCTTC,CASSLARDEQFF
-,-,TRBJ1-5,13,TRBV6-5,TGTGCCAGCAGTTTAACACGTAATCAGCCCCAGCATTTT,CASSLTRNQPQHF
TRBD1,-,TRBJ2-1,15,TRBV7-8,TGTGCCAGCAGCTCCGGACAGGGACGGAGAGATGAGCAGTTCTTC,CASSSGQGRRDEQFF
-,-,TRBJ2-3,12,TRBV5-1,TGCGCCAGCGGCGGACAAGCAGATACGCAGTATTTT,CASGGQADTQYF
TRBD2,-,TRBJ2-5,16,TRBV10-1,TGCGCCAGCAGTGAGGACCCCCCGGGAGGCCCAGAGACCCAGTACTTC,CASSEDPPGGPETQYF
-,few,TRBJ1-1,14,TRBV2,TGTGCCGGAGGGGATGGGGTGGTGAACACTGAAGCTTTCTTT,CAGGDGVVNTEAFF
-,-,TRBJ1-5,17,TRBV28,TGTGCCAGCAGTTTTCTTGCTGCGGACGTTAGCAATCAGCCCCAGCATTTT,CASSFLAADVSNQPQHF
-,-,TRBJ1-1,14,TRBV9,TGTGCCAGCAGCGTAGTCCCCGCGAACACTGAAGCTTTCTTT,CASSVVPANTEAFF
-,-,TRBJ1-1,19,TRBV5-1,TGCGCCAGCAGCTTGGATCAGCGACTGAAGCGGGGGAGGGACACTGAAGCTTTCTTT,CASSLDQRLKRGRDTEAFF
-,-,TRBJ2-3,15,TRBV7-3,TGTGCCAGCAGCTTAGGGCAATGGGGGAAAGATACGCAGTATTTT,CASSLGQWGKDTQYF
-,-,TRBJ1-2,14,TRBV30,TGTGCCTGGAACTCCTGGGAGCGCAACTATGGCTACACCTTC,CAWNSWERNYGYTF